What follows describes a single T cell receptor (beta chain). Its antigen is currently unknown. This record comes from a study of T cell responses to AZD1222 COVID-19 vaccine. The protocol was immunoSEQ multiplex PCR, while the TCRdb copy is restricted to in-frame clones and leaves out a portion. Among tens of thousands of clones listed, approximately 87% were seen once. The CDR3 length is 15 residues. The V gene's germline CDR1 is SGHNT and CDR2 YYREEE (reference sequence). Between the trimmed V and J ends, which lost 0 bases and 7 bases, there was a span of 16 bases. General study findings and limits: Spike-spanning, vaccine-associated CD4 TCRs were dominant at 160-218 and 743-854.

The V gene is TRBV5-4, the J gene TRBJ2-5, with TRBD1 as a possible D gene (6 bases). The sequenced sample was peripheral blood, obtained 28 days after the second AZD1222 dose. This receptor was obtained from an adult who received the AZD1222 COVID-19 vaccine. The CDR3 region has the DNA TGTGCCAGCAGCTTGGCCCCCGGGACACCCTCGACCCAGTACTTC. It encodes CASSLAPGTPSTQYF.